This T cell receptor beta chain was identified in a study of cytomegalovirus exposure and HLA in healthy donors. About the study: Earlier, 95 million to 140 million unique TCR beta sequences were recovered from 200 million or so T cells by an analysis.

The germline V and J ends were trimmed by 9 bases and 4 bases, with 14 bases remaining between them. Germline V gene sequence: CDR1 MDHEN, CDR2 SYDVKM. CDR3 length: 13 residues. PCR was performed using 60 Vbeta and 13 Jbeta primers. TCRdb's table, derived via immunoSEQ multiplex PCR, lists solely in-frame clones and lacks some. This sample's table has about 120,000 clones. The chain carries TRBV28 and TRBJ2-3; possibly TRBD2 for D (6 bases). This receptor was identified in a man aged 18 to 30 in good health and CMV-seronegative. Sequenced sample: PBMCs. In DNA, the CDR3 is TGTGCCAGTATCCGGGAGTTGGCAGATACGCAGTATTTT. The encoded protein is CASIRELADTQYF.